Each of the 21 T cell receptor beta chains below was sequenced from the same sample in a study of blood T cell repertoires in COVID-19. Method: immunoSEQ multiplex PCR; TCRdb's copy keeps in-frame clones and lacks some. The table lists 68,000 or so clones, 87% of them singletons. Sequencing input: peripheral blood. The receptors come from a man aged 50 to 60 with active COVID-19.

This rearrangement joins TRBV11-2 to TRBJ2-7; TRBD2 aligns across 8 bases. The CDR3 runs to 15 residues. V shed 5 bases, J shed 3 bases, and the junction held 9 bases outside the gene matches. Germline V gene sequence: CDR1 SGHAT, CDR2 FQNNGV. The DNA of the CDR3 is TGTGCCAGCAGCCCCGGGGGGGAAAACCTCTACGAGCAGTACTTC. Residues: CASSPGGENLYEQYF.

The table lists this clone with a few counts. The chain links TRBV6-2 or TRBV6-3 to TRBJ2-3; 8 nucleotides line up with TRBD1. Germline assignment: CDR1 MNHEY and CDR2 SVGEGT. The CDR3 runs to 15 residues. The J segment lost 3 bases and the V segment lost 5 bases, leaving 7 bases of the junction unmatched. CDR3 sequence (DNA): TGTGCCAGCAGTACTCGGACAGGGATGACAGATACGCAGTATTTT. Amino acid sequence: CASSTRTGMTDTQYF.

CDR3 loop: CASSEAGRGTEAFF. In nucleotides, the CDR3 is TGTGCCAGCAGTGAAGCCGGCCGGGGGACTGAAGCTTTCTTT. This sequence joins TRBV6-1 and TRBJ1-1; maybe TRBD1 (5 bases). Between the trimmed V and J ends, which lost 0 bases and 5 bases, there was a span of 10 bases. The V gene's germline CDR1 is MNHNS and CDR2 SASEGT. The length of the CDR3 is 14 residues.

The chain employs TRBV6-2 or TRBV6-3 and TRBJ2-6; D ambiguous. Germline V lookup: CDR1 MNHEY, CDR2 SVGEGT. Trimming shortened V by 0 bases and J by 0 bases, and 3 bases separated the two germline ends. The CDR3 sequence is 15 residues long. The CDR3 sequence: CASSYSYSGANVLTF. In DNA, the CDR3 is TGTGCCAGCAGTTACTCCTACTCTGGGGCCAACGTCCTGACTTTC.

The chain has TRBV9 and TRBJ2-2, with TRBD1 matching over 9 bases. V lost 5 bases, J lost 2 bases, and 10 bases stayed unmatched. The CDR3 sequence is 17 residues long. The germline gives CDR1 SGDLS, CDR2 YYNGEE. The CDR3, as DNA: TGTGCCAGCAGGGCCCCCGGGACAGGGTCCAACACCGGGGAGCTGTTTTTT. Protein sequence: CASRAPGTGSNTGELFF.

The CDR3 nucleotides are TGTGCCTGGAGTGTGAGGGAACCCGGGACAGGGGGGGAGCAGTACTTC. Translated: CAWSVREPGTGGEQYF. The gene calls are TRBV30 and TRBJ2-7; 11 bases are a match to TRBD1. With 0 bases clipped from V and 7 bases from J, the junction kept 11 bases outside the gene matches. Germline V gene sequence: CDR1 GTSNPN, CDR2 SVGIG (reference sequence). The CDR3 sequence is 16 residues long.

The rearrangement joins TRBV7-3 to TRBJ1-3, with D hard to call. The germline CDR1 and CDR2 sequences are SGHTA and FQGTGA. The CDR3 has 16 amino acids. The V end lost 0 bases, the J end lost 0 bases, and 9 bases lay between the germline ends. The CDR3 spells CASSLTLAGSGNTIYF. CDR3 nucleotides: TGTGCCAGCAGCTTAACTCTCGCAGGCTCTGGAAACACCATATATTTT.

The V call is TRBV21-1, the J call TRBJ1-1. TRBV21-1 has pseudogene status. The CDR3 is 16 amino acids. The CDR3 spells CASSIPGERANTEAFF. The CDR3 coding sequence is TGTGCCAGCAGCATCCCTGGGGAGCGAGCGAACACTGAAGCTTTCTTT.

CDR3 protein: CASSLAGGAGTQYF. The CDR3 DNA is TGTGCCAGCAGCCTAGCGGGGGGAGCAGGGACCCAGTACTTC. This chain uses TRBV9 with TRBJ2-5, with 11 bases aligning to TRBD2. Germline loops: CDR1 SGDLS, CDR2 YYNGEE. The ends lost 4 bases at V and 7 bases at J; junction bases unmatched: 6. The CDR3 totals 14 residues.

The J gene is TRBJ2-1, the V gene TRBV3-1 (or the pseudogene TRBV3-2); unclear D gene. Germline V gene data show CDR1 as LGHDT and CDR2 as YNNKEL (reference sequence). The CDR3 has 13 residues. V lost 1 base and J 10 bases, leaving 11 bases between the germline ends. This CDR3 is CASSQGMAREQFF. The CDR3 DNA reads as TGTGCCAGCAGCCAAGGAATGGCTAGAGAGCAGTTCTTC.

This chain connects TRBV3-1 (or the pseudogene TRBV3-2) to TRBJ1-3; D remains ambiguous. V lost 6 bases, J lost 0 bases, and 6 bases lay in between. CDR1 is LGHDT and CDR2 is YNNKEL in the germline V gene (reference sequence). There are 13 residues in the CDR3. The CDR3 protein is CASRISSGNTIYF. CDR3 bases: TGTGCCAGCAGGATCAGCTCTGGAAACACCATATATTTT.

V gene TRBV9 combines with J gene TRBJ2-7; TRBD1 matches 12 bases. Germline CDR1 reads SGDLS; CDR2 reads YYNGEE. The CDR3 covers 15 residues. The V segment lost 3 bases and the J segment 4 bases; nucleotides outside the gene matches: 5. The CDR3 DNA is TGTGCCAGCAGCGAGGGGACAGGGGGCGTTTACGAGCAGTACTTC. This gives the protein CASSEGTGGVYEQYF.

The chain carries TRBV3-1 (or the pseudogene TRBV3-2) and TRBJ2-1; 8 bases match TRBD2. After removal of 1 base from V and 5 bases from J, the junction contained 4 bases not matched to a gene. This CDR3 comprises 15 residues. Germline CDR1 and CDR2: LGHDT and YNNKEL (reference sequence). The CDR3 is CASSQAGTRDNEQFF. The DNA of the CDR3 is TGTGCCAGCAGCCAAGCCGGGACTAGGGACAATGAGCAGTTCTTC.

J is TRBJ2-1 and V is TRBV4-2, with 9 bases identical to TRBD2. The ends lost 0 bases at V and 10 bases at J; junction bases unmatched: 7. CDR3 length: 15 residues. Germline-derived CDR1 and CDR2 are LGHNA and YNFKEQ. CDR3 sequence: CASSQDSLAGFEQFF. The CDR3 nucleotides are TGTGCCAGCAGCCAAGATAGCCTAGCGGGATTCGAGCAGTTCTTC.

The chain recombines TRBV6-5 with TRBJ1-1; no clear D. Germline assignment: CDR1 MNHEY and CDR2 SVGAGI. The V end lost 4 bases, the J end lost 11 bases, and 14 bases lay between the germline ends. This CDR3 is 12 amino acids long. CDR3 coding DNA: TGTGCCAGCAGTTCGTTAGGAGATAGGGCTTTCTTT. It specifies CASSSLGDRAFF.

The table lists this clone with a count of one. The V gene is TRBV15, the J gene TRBJ1-6; no definite D call. In germline, CDR1 is LNHNV, CDR2 YYDKDF (reference sequence). This CDR3 spans 16 amino acids. The V gene lost 1 base and the J gene lost 0 bases, with 7 bases spanning the gap. DNA of the CDR3: TGTGCCACCAGCAGAGTCGGGAGCTCCTATAATTCACCCCTCCACTTT. Translating it yields CATSRVGSSYNSPLHF.

The J gene is TRBJ2-7, the V gene TRBV28; TRBD2 matches 8 bases. The CDR3 totals 14 residues. Germline trimming cut 9 bases from V and 0 bases from J; bases unmatched to any gene: 7. CDR1 and CDR2 from the germline V gene are MDHEN and SYDVKM. The CDR3 region is CASLPGGPSYEQYF. The CDR3 coding sequence is TGTGCCAGTCTACCGGGGGGGCCCTCCTACGAGCAGTACTTC.

The chain couples TRBV14 to TRBJ2-1; 11 bases line up with TRBD2. This CDR3 is 16 amino acids long. In germline, CDR1 is SGHDN, CDR2 FVKESK. V was clipped by 5 bases and J by 9 bases; unmatched bases: 12. CDR3 sequence: CASSRTGTSGWSEQFF. In DNA, the CDR3 is TGTGCCAGCAGCAGAACCGGGACTAGCGGATGGAGTGAGCAGTTCTTC.

The chain is built from TRBV6-2 or TRBV6-3 and TRBJ2-7; a weak D match, TRBD2 (6 bases). In germline, CDR1 is MNHEY, CDR2 SVGEGT. V was trimmed by 5 bases and J by 10 bases, leaving 24 bases between them. The CDR3 loop spans 15 amino acids. CDR3 in DNA: TGTGCCAGCAGTCGGGACTCCCCCACAACAAATCCCCAGTACTTC. Translated, it gives CASSRDSPTTNPQYF.

The V and J genes are TRBV6-5 and TRBJ2-3; D unresolved. V was shortened by 11 bases and J by 0 bases, with 9 bases between the two germline ends. CDR1 is MNHEY and CDR2 is SVGAGI in the germline V gene. The CDR3 length is 12 residues. As DNA, the CDR3 is TGTGCCGCTAAAGCTAGCACAGATACGCAGTATTTT. It specifies CAAKASTDTQYF.

The chain employs TRBV18 and TRBJ2-1; 11 bases are a match to TRBD1. Germline CDR1 and CDR2: KGHSH and LQKENI. V gave up 6 bases and J gave up 5 bases; unmatched junction bases: 3. There are 14 residues in the CDR3. This chain's CDR3 is CASSGQGVNNEQFF. For the CDR3, the DNA is TGTGCCAGCTCGGGACAGGGGGTCAACAATGAGCAGTTCTTC.